The entry that follows covers one T cell receptor beta chain sequence. Its cognate antigen is unknown. The data originate from a study of identical twins. Study-level findings and limits: Not following the same donors, the study drew its conclusions from cross-sectional statistical analysis.

From the 5' RACE reads, TCRdb called clonotypes with MiXCR, one entry per CDR3 protein. The sample comprises 240,000 or so distinct CDR3 sequences, 7% of which are singletons, and roughly 3.4% rests with the top ten. This same sample was also part of a study on yellow fever vaccine responses in identical twins.

This clonotype originated in a woman between 18 and 29 years old in good health. Sequenced sample: memory (CD45RO+) T cells sorted from blood.

The CDR3 spells CASSFSSASPEGVNEQFF. The CDR3 DNA sequence: TGTGCCAGCAGTTTCTCCTCGGCTAGCCCCGAGGGCGTGAATGAGCAGTTCTTC. V usage is TRBV28 and J usage is TRBJ2-1; TRBD2 is a possible D gene (5 bases). V gave up 3 bases and J gave up 7 bases, with 25 bases separating them. In germline, CDR1 is MDHEN, CDR2 SYDVKM. The CDR3 totals 18 residues. Full variable domain (outside the CDR3, taken from reference TRBV28 and TRBJ2-1): DVKVTQSSRYLVKRTGEKVFLECVQDMDHENMFWYRQDPGLGLRLIYFSYDVKMKEKGDIPEGYSVSREKKERFSLILESASTNQTSMYLCASSFSSASPEGVNEQFFGPGTRLTVL.